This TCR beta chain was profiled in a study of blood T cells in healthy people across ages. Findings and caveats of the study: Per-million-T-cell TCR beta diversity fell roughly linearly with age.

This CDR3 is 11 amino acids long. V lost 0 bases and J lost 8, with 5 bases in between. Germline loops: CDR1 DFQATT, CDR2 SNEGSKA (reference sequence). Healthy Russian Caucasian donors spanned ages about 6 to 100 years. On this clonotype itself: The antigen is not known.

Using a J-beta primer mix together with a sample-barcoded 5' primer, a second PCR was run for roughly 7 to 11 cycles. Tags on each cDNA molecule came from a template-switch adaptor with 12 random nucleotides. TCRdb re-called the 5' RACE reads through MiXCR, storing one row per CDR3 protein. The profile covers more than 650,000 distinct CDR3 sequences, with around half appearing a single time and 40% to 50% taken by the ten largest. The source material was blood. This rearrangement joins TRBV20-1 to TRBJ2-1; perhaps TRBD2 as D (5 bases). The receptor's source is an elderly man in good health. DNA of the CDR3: TGCAGTGCTAGAGAACTAGATGAGCAGTTCTTC. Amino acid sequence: CSARELDEQFF.